This TCR beta chain was identified in a study of T cells after yellow fever vaccination. Regarding the study as a whole: At around 95% for CD4 and 70% to 90% for CD8, most primary-vaccination clones showed up again after the booster.

5'RACE template switching added a universal primer site and UMIs to TCR cDNA. TCRdb analysed the 5' RACE reads with MiXCR anew, one entry per CDR3 protein. Here the sample spans 300,000 to 400,000 distinct CDR3 sequences, roughly 10% being singletons. This clonotype was observed a single time. What it recognizes is unknown. J lost 2 bases, V lost 7 bases, and 14 bases had no gene match. The CDR3 has 16 residues. The germline V gene has CDR1 DFQATT and CDR2 SNEGSKA (reference sequence). The sequences come from CD4+ T cells sorted from PBMCs, collected 45 days after the yellow fever booster vaccination. This sequence joins TRBV20-1 and TRBJ1-5; 7 bases line up with TRBD1. This receptor was taken from a man younger than 35 who received the YFV17D yellow fever vaccine. The CDR3 DNA reads TGCAGTGTCCCGAGACCTAACAGGGGCGGCAATCAGCCCCAGCATTTT. Protein sequence: CSVPRPNRGGNQPQHF.